The 19 T cell receptor beta chains given below trace back to one sample, sequenced in a study of metastatic and nonmetastatic thyroid tumors. TCRdb re-analyzed the PCR reads using MiXCR. The data show roughly 14,000 clones, 32% seen once. Nobody among the patients had been given any treatment before thyroid surgery. Sequenced sample: tumor tissue. These receptors all stem from a female donor with papillary thyroid cancer or a benign thyroid nodule (not recorded which). Some clones in this sample may be carry-over from other donors' samples.

This clone was seen at least ten times. CDR3 amino acids: CASSLERKRGEQYF. The CDR3, as DNA: TGTGCCAGCAGCTTAGAGAGGAAGCGGGGGGAGCAGTACTTC. The rearrangement joins TRBV7-9 to TRBJ2-7; 8 positions agree with TRBD2. Germline CDR1 reads SEHNR; CDR2 reads FQNEAQ (reference sequence). The length of the CDR3 is 14 residues. The V segment lost 1 base and the J segment 7 bases; nucleotides outside the gene matches: 6.

This clone turned up a few times. This chain connects TRBV19 to TRBJ1-5, with 10 nucleotides matching TRBD1. The CDR3 consists of 17 residues. The V and J ends lost 4 bases and 6 bases, in that order; junction bases with no gene match: 12. Germline CDR1 is LNHDA and CDR2 is SQIVND (reference sequence). The CDR3 nucleotides read TGTGCCAGTAGTAGCCCTCCCGGGACAGGGGAGGCTCAGCCCCAGCATTTT. It encodes CASSSPPGTGEAQPQHF.

The rearrangement links TRBV18 to TRBJ1-2, with D hard to call. CDR3 length: 15 amino acids. The V end lost 1 base, the J end lost 0 bases, and 9 bases lay between the germline ends. The germline CDR1 and CDR2 sequences are KGHSH and LQKENI. The CDR3 nucleotides are TGTGCCAGCTCACCACGTGGAGAGGCTAACTATGGCTACACCTTC. This encodes CASSPRGEANYGYTF.

In its sample, this clone was seen many times. The gene calls are TRBV2 and TRBJ2-2, with D perhaps assigned TRBD1 or TRBD2 (6 bases each). Germline assignment: CDR1 SNHLY and CDR2 FYNNEI. V was trimmed by 6 bases and J by 5 bases, leaving 25 bases between them. The CDR3 length is 18 residues. The CDR3 region has the DNA TGTGCCAGCAGACATCCGTCGAGGGTTGGGGGGCAAACCGGGGAGCTGTTTTTT. Translated: CASRHPSRVGGQTGELFF. Combining the CDR3 with reference TRBV2 and TRBJ2-2 gives the whole variable domain EPEVTQTPSHQVTQMGQEVILRCVPISNHLYFYWYRQILGQKVEFLVSFYNNEISEKSEIFDDQFSVERPDGSNFTLKIRSTKLEDSAMYFCASRHPSRVGGQTGELFFGEGSRLTVL.

Regarding this clone: A much larger clone lies one base from this, so it may be a read error. The chain is built from TRBV5-6 and TRBJ2-1; D possibly corresponds to TRBD2 (6 bases). The CDR3 covers 15 residues. Germline V CDR1 and CDR2: SGHDT, YYEEEE. The CDR3 reads CASSLFGSLGNEQFF. CDR3 in DNA: TGTGCCAGCAGCTTGTTCGGGAGTCTCGGCAATGAGCAGTTCTTT.

The chain is built from TRBV6-5 and TRBJ2-2, with 7 nucleotides matching TRBD2. Looked up from germline, CDR1 is MNHEY and CDR2 is SVGAGI. The CDR3 consists of 15 residues. V shed 4 bases, J shed 4 bases, and the junction held 6 bases outside the gene matches. The CDR3 DNA is TGTGCCAGCAGTTTTGAGTCGGGGGGCACCGGGGAGCTGTTTTTT. Its protein product is CASSFESGGTGELFF.

J is TRBJ2-7 and V is TRBV11-2; 8 nucleotides agree with TRBD2. This CDR3 is built from 17 residues. Trimming removed 5 bases from V and 4 bases from J; junction bases left unmatched: 16. In germline, CDR1 is SGHAT, CDR2 FQNNGV. CDR3 in amino acids: CASSPFRWLVAGYEQYF. The CDR3, as DNA: TGTGCCAGCAGCCCTTTCCGGTGGTTAGTAGCGGGGTACGAGCAGTACTTC.

This chain links TRBV4-2 with TRBJ2-3, with unresolved D. The germline V and J ends were trimmed by 1 base and 5 bases, with 10 bases remaining between them. This CDR3 region has 14 residues. In germline, CDR1 is LGHNA, CDR2 YNFKEQ. The CDR3 sequence: CASSQVVGKDTQYF. Written as DNA, the CDR3 is TGTGCCAGCAGCCAAGTCGTGGGAAAAGATACGCAGTATTTT.

This clone occurred a few times. The rearrangement joins TRBV7-8 to TRBJ2-2; D not certain. V was clipped by 1 base and J by 6 bases, with 3 bases between them. CDR1 and CDR2 (germline): SGHVS, FQNEAQ. The CDR3 is 12 amino acids. This chain's CDR3 is CASSLGAGELFF. As DNA, the CDR3 is TGTGCCAGCAGCTTAGGGGCCGGGGAGCTGTTTTTT.

Ten or more counts support this clone. Additional DNA sequences in this sample encode the identical CDR3. The chain links TRBV4-1 to TRBJ1-5, with TRBD1 identical over 9 bases. V gave up 0 bases and J gave up 7 bases; unmatched junction bases: 7. This CDR3 is built from 16 residues. Germline CDR1 MGHRA, CDR2 YSYEKL. CDR3 DNA sequence: TGCGCCAGCAGCCAAGATCCGGGACAGGGCGGGCAGCCCCAGCATTTT. Amino acids: CASSQDPGQGGQPQHF.

This clone was detected ten times or more. This chain joins TRBV11-1 and TRBJ1-1; no clear D. The V gene lost 0 bases and the J gene lost 4 bases, with 9 bases spanning the gap. Germline assignment: CDR1 SGHAT and CDR2 FQDESV (reference sequence). This CDR3 comprises 14 residues. The CDR3: CASSLARGSTEAFF. For the CDR3, the DNA is TGTGCCAGCAGCTTAGCACGCGGGAGCACTGAAGCTTTCTTT.

As concerns this clone: Compared with germline, one end of the junction differs, possibly owing to a read error. The rearrangement uses TRBV5-6 and TRBJ2-7; weak D call: TRBD1 (6 bases). Germline CDR1 reads SGHDT; CDR2 reads YYEEEE. The CDR3 runs 14 residues. CDR3 sequence (DNA): TGTACCAGCAGCGCTCCGGGACACTCCTACGAGCAGTACTTC. Protein sequence: CTSSAPGHSYEQYF.

At least ten counts were recorded for this clone. The rearrangement joins TRBV5-1 to TRBJ2-5; TRBD2 aligns across 9 bases. The germline V gene has CDR1 SGHRS and CDR2 YFSETQ. The CDR3 is made up of 15 amino acids. V lost 6 bases, J lost 5 bases, and 11 bases stayed unmatched. For the CDR3, the DNA is TGCGCCAGCACCCGGACTGCGGGAGGGGCGGAGACCCAGTACTTC. It translates to CASTRTAGGAETQYF.

This sequence joins TRBV6-1 and TRBJ2-7; 11 bases match TRBD2. The V segment lost 6 bases and the J segment 4 bases; nucleotides outside the gene matches: 8. The germline V gene encodes CDR1 MNHNS and CDR2 SASEGT. CDR3 length: 15 amino acids. The CDR3 DNA reads as TGTGCCAGCAGCCAAACTAGCGGGAGACGGTACGAGCAGTACTTC. It encodes CASSQTSGRRYEQYF.

CDR3 sequence reads: CASSLELGFNNEQFF. The CDR3 region has the DNA TGTGCCAGCAGCTTAGAACTAGGATTTAACAATGAGCAGTTCTTC. The gene calls are TRBV11-2 and TRBJ2-1; TRBD2 might be the D (5 bases). Trimming shortened V by 0 bases and J by 5 bases, and 11 bases separated the two germline ends. Looked up from germline, CDR1 is SGHAT and CDR2 is FQNNGV. This CDR3 has 15 amino acids.

V is TRBV7-9 and J is TRBJ1-2; D ambiguous. The V end was cut by 2 bases, the J end by 3 bases, with 13 bases between. Germline loops: CDR1 SEHNR, CDR2 FQNEAQ (reference sequence). The CDR3 has 15 amino acids. CDR3 protein: CASSLTGSYYYGYTF. CDR3 coding DNA: TGTGCCAGCAGCTTAACGGGGTCGTATTACTATGGCTACACCTTC.

The chain links TRBV6-1 to TRBJ2-7; 7 nucleotides agree with TRBD1. CDR3 length equals 12 residues. Germline V gene sequence: CDR1 MNHNS, CDR2 SASEGT. V dropped 8 bases and J dropped 4; count of bases not matched to a gene: 5. The CDR3 nucleotides read TGTGCCAGCGACAGGGTTAAGTACGAGCAGTACTTC. Protein sequence: CASDRVKYEQYF.

This clone showed up just a few times. The V call is TRBV12-3 or TRBV12-4, the J call TRBJ1-2; unclear D gene. The CDR3 totals 13 residues. Trimming removed 4 bases at V and 4 bases at J, with 10 bases between. The CDR3: CASSYQAPYGYTF. The CDR3 DNA reads TGTGCCAGCAGTTACCAGGCACCCTATGGCTACACCTTC.

This clone occurred a few times. This sequence may be a read error, since a much larger clone differs from it by one base. V and J are TRBV2 and TRBJ2-5; D is possibly TRBD2 (6 bases). The CDR3 covers 12 residues. Looked up from germline, CDR1 is SNHLY and CDR2 is FYNNEI. The CDR3 loop is CSSRRALGTQYF. The DNA of the CDR3 is TGTTCCAGCAGGAGGGCCTTAGGGACCCAGTACTTC.